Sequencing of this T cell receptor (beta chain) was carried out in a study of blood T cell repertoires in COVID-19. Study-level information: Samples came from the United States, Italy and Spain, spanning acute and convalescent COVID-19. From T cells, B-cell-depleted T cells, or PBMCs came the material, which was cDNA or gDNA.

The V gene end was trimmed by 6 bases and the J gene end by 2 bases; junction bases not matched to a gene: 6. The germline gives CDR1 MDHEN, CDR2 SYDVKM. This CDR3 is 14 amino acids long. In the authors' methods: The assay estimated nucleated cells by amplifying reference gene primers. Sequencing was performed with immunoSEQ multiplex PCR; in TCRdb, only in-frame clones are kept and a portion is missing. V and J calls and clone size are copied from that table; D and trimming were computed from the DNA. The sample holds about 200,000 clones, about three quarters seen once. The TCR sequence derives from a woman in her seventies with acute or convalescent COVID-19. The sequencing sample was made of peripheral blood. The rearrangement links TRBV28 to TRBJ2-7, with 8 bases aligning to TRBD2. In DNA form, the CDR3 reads TGTGCCAGCAGGGAAGCGGGAGTACCCTACGAGCAGTACTTC. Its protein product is CASREAGVPYEQYF.